This T cell receptor (beta chain) is drawn from a study of post-analysis software for immune sequencing data. Study-level results: Roughly 5 TRBV segments, including TRBV5-6, TRBV5-1 and TRBV20-1, were more frequent in patients than controls. Relative to controls, patients with multiple sclerosis showed significantly lower normalized Chao1 diversity.

Included in the TCR beta cDNA libraries were unique molecular identifiers. TCRdb passed the PCR reads through MiXCR, listing each CDR3 protein once. Of hundreds of thousands of distinct CDR3 sequences listed, 45% were seen once; the top ten hold about 12%. As to this clonotype: Its antigen is unknown.

CDR1 and CDR2 from the germline V gene are SGHAT and FQNNGV. The CDR3 has 12 residues. The V end lost 5 bases, the J end lost 6 bases, and 9 bases lay between the germline ends. V gene TRBV11-2 combines with J gene TRBJ2-3; D unresolved. Sample: blood. The receptor comes from a girl aged 10 to 17 with multiple sclerosis. In DNA form, the CDR3 reads TGTGCCAGCAGCCCGATAGAGGATACGCAGTATTTT. Translating gives CASSPIEDTQYF.